Presented here are 25 T cell receptor beta chains from one specimen sequenced in a study of T-cell reconstitution after alpha-beta-depleted transplantation in children. Using unique molecular identifiers, the investigators prepared the TCRbeta library. TCRdb reprocessed the PCR reads via MiXCR and lists one record per CDR3 protein. The sample has approximately 500,000 distinct CDR3 sequences, over 9.5% seen once. The source material was PBMCs, sampled before TCRalphabeta/CD19-depleted stem cell transplant. The receptors here all came from a child younger than 10 with inherited bone marrow failure, due to receive a stem cell transplant.

This clonotype has more than one count but fewer than ten. The CDR3 DNA sequence: TGTGCCACCAGCAGAGACCGCCAATCGAACACCGGGGAGCTGTTTTTT. Its translation: CATSRDRQSNTGELFF. The J gene is TRBJ2-2, the V gene TRBV15; D gene ambiguous. The ends were cut back, 0 bases at V and 0 bases at J, with 8 bases in the middle. There are 16 residues in the CDR3. Germline lookup yields CDR1 LNHNV and CDR2 YYDKDF (reference sequence). The full variable domain, rest sourced from reference TRBV15 and TRBJ2-2, is DAMVIQNPRYQVTQFGKPVTLSCSQTLNHNVMYWYQQKSSQAPKLLFHYYDKDFNNEADTPDNFQSRRPNTSFCFLDIRSPGLGDTAMYLCATSRDRQSNTGELFFGEGSRLTVL.

This clonotype has at least ten counts. The gene calls are TRBV4-3 and TRBJ1-6; maybe TRBD1 (6 bases). The CDR3 covers 17 residues. The germline V gene encodes CDR1 LGHNA and CDR2 YSLEER. The ends were cut back, 0 bases at V and 8 bases at J, with 17 bases in the middle. CDR3 in amino acids: CASSQDSMGHTYSPLHF. CDR3 sequence (DNA): TGCGCCAGCAGCCAAGACTCCATGGGACATACTTATTCACCCCTCCACTTT.

This clonotype was detected many times. The chain joins TRBV20-1 to TRBJ2-7; 7 bases fit TRBD1. J was trimmed by 4 bases and V by 2 bases; bases with no gene match: 8. CDR3 length equals 14 residues. Per germline, CDR1 DFQATT and CDR2 SNEGSKA (reference sequence). The CDR3 nucleotides read TGCAGTGCTAGACATTGGGACAGCCGGTACGAGCAGTACTTC. As protein: CSARHWDSRYEQYF.

This clonotype was seen at least ten times. V is TRBV11-2 and J is TRBJ2-5; weak D call: TRBD2 (7 bases). Trimming removed 5 bases from V and 4 bases from J, with 14 bases in between. CDR1 and CDR2 (germline): SGHAT, FQNNGV. CDR3 length equals 14 residues. The CDR3 loop is CASSPRGALETQYF. In nucleotides, the CDR3 is TGTGCCAGCAGCCCCCGGGGGGCCTTAGAGACCCAGTACTTC.

This clonotype has at least ten counts. This rearrangement joins TRBV29-1 to TRBJ1-1; tentative D call: TRBD1 (6 bases). Trimming stripped 6 bases from V and 1 base from J, with 9 bases between. The CDR3 is 12 amino acids. The germline V gene has CDR1 SQVTM and CDR2 ANQGSEA. The CDR3 sequence is CSVIGGNTEAFF. In DNA form, the CDR3 reads TGCAGCGTGATAGGGGGGAACACTGAAGCTTTCTTT.

The chain recombines TRBV5-6 with TRBJ2-4; the match to TRBD1 covers 9 bases. The V and J ends lost 2 bases and 7 bases, in that order; junction bases with no gene match: 4. This CDR3 has 14 amino acids. The germline V gene has CDR1 SGHDT and CDR2 YYEEEE. The DNA for the CDR3 is TGTGCCAGCAGCTTCGGGACAGGGTCGAACATTCAGTACTTC. Translated: CASSFGTGSNIQYF.

This clonotype was counted many times. The chain recombines TRBV7-2 with TRBJ1-2; 8 bases align to TRBD1. Germline trimming cut 1 base from V and 8 bases from J; bases unmatched to any gene: 6. The CDR3 spans 14 residues. The germline V gene encodes CDR1 SGHTA and CDR2 FQGNSA. The CDR3 DNA reads as TGTGCCAGCAGCTTAGTGCAGGGGGCGCTCGGCTACACCTTC. Amino acids: CASSLVQGALGYTF. Full variable domain (remainder filled in from reference TRBV7-2 and TRBJ1-2): GAGVSQSPSNKVTEKGKDVELRCDPISGHTALYWYRQSLGQGLEFLIYFQGNSAPDKSGLPSDRFSAERTGGSVSTLTIQRTQQEDSAVYLCASSLVQGALGYTFGSGTRLTVV.

This clonotype came up many times. The gene calls are TRBV20-1 and TRBJ2-1; D not resolved. CDR1 DFQATT and CDR2 SNEGSKA come from the germline V gene (reference sequence). The V end was cut by 3 bases, the J end by 5 bases, with 11 bases between. This CDR3 comprises 13 residues. In nucleotides, the CDR3 is TGCAGTGCTAGGGGGAACCTAAACAATGAGCAGTTCTTC. Protein: CSARGNLNNEQFF.

This clonotype came up many times. V gene TRBV12-3 or TRBV12-4 combines with J gene TRBJ2-1; 11 positions match TRBD1. V shed 10 bases and J 8 bases; nucleotides not matched to a gene: 10. The CDR3 extends over 14 amino acids. DNA for the CDR3: TGTGCCACCCGCTGGACAGGGGGCTTGGATGAGCAGTTCTTC. Its translation is CATRWTGGLDEQFF.

This clonotype came up many times. V is TRBV2 and J is TRBJ2-1; D possibly corresponds to TRBD2 (7 bases). The CDR3 is 13 amino acids. V lost 4 bases and J 8 bases, leaving 12 bases between the germline ends. Germline-derived CDR1 and CDR2 are SNHLY and FYNNEI. CDR3 sequence (DNA): TGTGCCAGCAGTGGGGTCGGGGGGCATGAGCAGTTCTTC. Its protein product is CASSGVGGHEQFF.

In this sample, this clonotype turned up once. J is TRBJ2-1 and V is TRBV13, with D maybe TRBD1 (6 bases). The CDR3 is 12 amino acids. The germline CDR1 and CDR2 sequences are PRHDT and FYEKMQ (reference sequence). For the CDR3, the DNA is TGTACCCGCTGTTTAGGGGGCAATGAGCAGTTCTTC. Protein: CTRCLGGNEQFF. Combining the CDR3 with reference TRBV13 and TRBJ2-1 gives the whole variable domain AAGVIQSPRHLIKEKRETATLKCYPIPRHDTVYWYQQGPGQDPQFLISFYEKMQSDKGSIPDRFSAQQFSDYHSELNMSSLELGDSALYFCTRCLGGNEQFFGPGTRLTVL.

This clonotype appeared many times. The chain links TRBV6-1 to TRBJ2-3; 10 bases agree with TRBD1. This CDR3 is built from 15 residues. Germline CDR1 is MNHNS and CDR2 is SASEGT. V gave up 6 bases and J gave up 7 bases; unmatched junction bases: 10. The CDR3 DNA reads TGTGCCAGCAGCAGCCCGGGACAGGGGCTGTATACGCAGTATTTT. Its protein product is CASSSPGQGLYTQYF.

The J gene is TRBJ2-2, the V gene TRBV12-3 or TRBV12-4, with a tentative D call TRBD1 (5 bases). This CDR3 region has 17 residues. Trimming stripped 2 bases from V and 6 bases from J, with 19 bases between. The CDR3 here is CASSLWGLFRSPGELFF. The DNA of the CDR3 is TGTGCCAGCAGTTTATGGGGCCTTTTTCGGTCCCCCGGGGAGCTGTTTTTT.

This clonotype has more than one count but fewer than ten. This chain uses TRBV5-4 with TRBJ2-4, with TRBD1 matching over 9 bases. The CDR3 is made up of 15 amino acids. Trimming cost V 3 bases and J 4 bases; bases outside gene matches: 5. Germline V gene sequence: CDR1 SGHNT, CDR2 YYREEE (reference sequence). The CDR3 protein is CASSSPGQGKNIQYF. Here the CDR3 DNA reads TGTGCCAGCAGCTCACCGGGACAGGGTAAAAACATTCAGTACTTC. The whole variable domain, filled in from reference TRBV5-4 and TRBJ2-4, reads ETGVTQSPTHLIKTRGQQVTLRCSSQSGHNTVSWYQQALGQGPQFIFQYYREEENGRGNFPPRFSGLQFPNYSSELNVNALELDDSALYLCASSSPGQGKNIQYFGAGTRLSVL.

This clonotype was found a few times. The chain combines TRBV20-1 with TRBJ2-3, with 13 bases matching TRBD2. The germline CDR1 and CDR2 sequences are DFQATT and SNEGSKA (reference sequence). This CDR3 contains 16 residues. With 3 bases clipped from V and 4 bases from J, the junction kept 7 bases outside the gene matches. The CDR3 is CSASPLTSGGADTQYF. Here the CDR3 DNA reads TGCAGTGCTAGCCCCCTTACTAGCGGGGGGGCAGATACGCAGTATTTT.

V gene TRBV11-1 combines with J gene TRBJ2-7; 9 nucleotides match TRBD2. Germline assignment: CDR1 SGHAT and CDR2 FQDESV (reference sequence). The length of the CDR3 is 14 residues. J gave up 7 bases and V 2 bases, and 6 bases lay outside the gene matches. CDR3 sequence reads: CASSLLAGFLEQYF. CDR3 sequence (DNA): TGTGCCAGCAGCTTACTAGCGGGATTTTTAGAGCAGTACTTC.

V is TRBV10-1 and J is TRBJ1-5, with D tentatively TRBD1 (5 bases). This CDR3 spans 13 amino acids. V gave up 6 bases and J gave up 7 bases, with 13 bases separating them. Germline-derived CDR1 and CDR2 are WNHNN and SYGVQD (reference sequence). The CDR3 protein is CASREGGGQPQHF. The CDR3 DNA reads as TGCGCCAGCAGAGAGGGTGGGGGGCAGCCCCAGCATTTT.

This chain connects TRBV11-2 to TRBJ2-1, with 8 bases fitting TRBD2. V trimming: 5 bases; J trimming: 3 bases; junction bases outside the gene matches: 9. Germline CDR1 SGHAT, CDR2 FQNNGV. The CDR3 has 16 amino acids. CDR3 amino acids: CASSPGLVEGYNEQFF. CDR3 coding DNA: TGTGCCAGCAGCCCGGGACTAGTTGAAGGCTACAATGAGCAGTTCTTC.

At least ten counts were recorded for this clonotype. V gene TRBV28 combines with J gene TRBJ1-2; D gene ambiguous. CDR3 length: 13 amino acids. The germline CDR1 and CDR2 sequences are MDHEN and SYDVKM. Trimming shortened V by 3 bases and J by 8 bases, and 13 bases separated the two germline ends. Here the CDR3 reads CASSLGIGRGYTF. CDR3 DNA: TGTGCCAGCAGTTTGGGTATAGGTCGGGGCTACACCTTC.

This clonotype was recorded many times. The rearrangement links TRBV27 to TRBJ2-5; 11 bases align to TRBD2. V was pared by 2 bases and J by 4 bases, with 6 bases of the junction left unmatched. CDR1 is MNHEY, CDR2 SMNVEV, per germline (reference sequence). The CDR3 has 16 amino acids. The CDR3 loop is CASSLLLAGGLETQYF. In nucleotides, the CDR3 is TGTGCCAGCAGTTTACTTCTAGCGGGAGGTCTAGAGACCCAGTACTTC.

This clonotype was observed at least ten times. The rearrangement uses TRBV20-1 and TRBJ2-1; TRBD2 aligns across 10 bases. The CDR3 spans 14 residues. The V gene end was trimmed by 3 bases and the J gene end by 9 bases; junction bases not matched to a gene: 8. Germline V gene data show CDR1 as DFQATT and CDR2 as SNEGSKA (reference sequence). CDR3 residues: CSARSPSGSGEQFF. The CDR3 DNA is TGCAGTGCTAGGAGCCCTAGCGGGAGTGGTGAGCAGTTCTTC.

This clonotype was counted ten times or more. The chain carries TRBV5-1 and TRBJ2-1, with D tentatively TRBD1 (6 bases). This CDR3 is 9 amino acids long. Trimming cost V 7 bases and J 12 bases, with 8 bases left between them. Per the germline V gene, CDR1 is SGHRS and CDR2 is YFSETQ. The CDR3 region is CASDRMQFF. Written as DNA, the CDR3 is TGCGCCAGCGACAGGATGCAGTTCTTC.

The chain joins TRBV11-2 to TRBJ2-7; the D gene is possibly TRBD2 (5 bases). Germline V gene data show CDR1 as SGHAT and CDR2 as FQNNGV. There are 14 residues in the CDR3. The V end lost 5 bases, the J end lost 1 base, and 12 bases lay between the germline ends. The CDR3 loop is CASSQWTSSYEQYF. CDR3 in DNA: TGTGCCAGCAGCCAGTGGACTTCTTCCTACGAGCAGTACTTC.

This clonotype has at least ten counts. CDR3 sequence (DNA): TGTGCCAGCAGTTTAGGGTCTTTATCTGGAAACACCATATATTTT. This gives the protein CASSLGSLSGNTIYF. The chain employs TRBV6-5 and TRBJ1-3; no firm D call. Per the germline V gene, CDR1 is MNHEY and CDR2 is SVGAGI. V was pared by 4 bases and J by 1 base, with 11 bases between. This CDR3 region has 15 residues.

This clonotype was detected ten times or more. The chain's CDR3 is CSVDQTGLGTQYF. The CDR3 nucleotides are TGCAGCGTGGACCAGACAGGGTTAGGCACGCAGTATTTT. The chain links TRBV29-1 to TRBJ2-3; 7 nucleotides line up with TRBD1. Germline lookup yields CDR1 SQVTM and CDR2 ANQGSEA. The junction had 12 bases not matched to a gene; V was cut back by 6 bases and J by 9 bases. The CDR3 extends over 13 amino acids.